The 14 T cell receptor beta chains below come from one sample, sequenced in a study of T-cell memory formation after mild COVID-19. One entry per CDR3 protein results from TCRdb running MiXCR on the 5' RACE reads. There are 350,000 to 450,000 distinct CDR3 sequences in the sample; under 15% occur only once, and roughly 22% lies in the top ten. The sequenced sample consisted of PBMCs or a T cell subset sorted from them (not recorded which). All receptors derive from a man aged 18 to 35 who had mild COVID-19 (a few samples of this study predate the infection). Cell type and time point are not known.

This clonotype was seen a handful of times. The chain couples TRBV7-9 to TRBJ1-4, with D perhaps TRBD1 (5 bases). This CDR3 comprises 13 residues. Trimming cost V 11 bases and J 4 bases, with 14 bases left between them. Looked up from germline, CDR1 is SEHNR and CDR2 is FQNEAQ (reference sequence). In DNA, the CDR3 is TGTGCCGCACGGGGCGCCTATAATGAAAAACTGTTTTTT. This encodes CAARGAYNEKLFF.

This clonotype was observed at least ten times. This chain uses TRBV19 with TRBJ2-1; TRBD2 matches at 8 bases. This CDR3 is built from 15 residues. From germline, CDR1 is LNHDA and CDR2 SQIVND (reference sequence). The V gene end was trimmed by 5 bases and the J gene end by 4 bases; junction bases not matched to a gene: 7. The CDR3, as DNA: TGTGCCAGTAGTGTCCGGGAGCGGGGGTACAATGAGCAGTTCTTC. Translating it yields CASSVRERGYNEQFF.

This clonotype has just a few counts. The V call is TRBV4-1, the J call TRBJ2-2, with D perhaps assigned TRBD1 or TRBD2 (5 bases each). CDR3 size: 17 residues. The V end was cut by 4 bases, the J end by 0 bases, with 15 bases between. The V gene's germline CDR1 is MGHRA and CDR2 YSYEKL. CDR3 DNA: TGCGCCAGCAGCCGGGACCCCCAGGCAACGAACACCGGGGAGCTGTTTTTT. This encodes CASSRDPQATNTGELFF.

This clonotype was seen more than once but under ten times. The chain recombines TRBV19 with TRBJ1-5; tentative D call: TRBD1 (6 bases). The CDR3 is 15 amino acids. The germline gives CDR1 LNHDA, CDR2 SQIVND (reference sequence). With 7 bases removed from V and 0 bases from J, the gap between germline ends came to 13 bases. CDR3 nucleotide sequence: TGTGCCAGTACCCCACGGGGGCTTAGCAATCAGCCCCAGCATTTT. As protein: CASTPRGLSNQPQHF.

This clonotype has a handful of counts. This chain joins TRBV7-9 and TRBJ1-2; possibly TRBD1 for D (5 bases). Germline lookup yields CDR1 SEHNR and CDR2 FQNEAQ (reference sequence). Trimming left V 3 bases short and J 2 bases short, with 13 bases between. The CDR3 length is 15 residues. The chain's CDR3 is CASSFLGAGNYGYTF. The CDR3, as DNA: TGTGCCAGCAGCTTTCTTGGGGCGGGGAACTATGGCTACACCTTC. The entire variable domain, with the rest obtained from reference TRBV7-9 and TRBJ1-2, is as follows: DTGVSQNPRHKITKRGQNVTFRCDPISEHNRLYWYRQTLGQGPEFLTYFQNEAQLEKSRLLSDRFSAERPKGSFSTLEIQRTEQGDSAMYLCASSFLGAGNYGYTFGSGTRLTVV.

This clonotype has ten or more counts. The rearrangement links TRBV7-3 to TRBJ2-3; possible D gene TRBD2, 7 bases. Germline values: CDR1 SGHTA, CDR2 FQGTGA. The CDR3 totals 16 residues. Trimming removed 4 bases from V and 3 bases from J, with 17 bases in between. The CDR3 DNA is TGTGCCAGCAGCTCCTGGGGGGGCGGGTCTACAGATACGCAGTATTTT. It yields the protein CASSSWGGGSTDTQYF.

This clonotype was picked up a small number of times. The chain links TRBV7-9 to TRBJ2-7, with TRBD1 identical over 8 bases. V trimming: 4 bases; J trimming: 1 base; junction bases outside the gene matches: 9. The CDR3 contains 16 residues. Germline lookup yields CDR1 SEHNR and CDR2 FQNEAQ (reference sequence). The CDR3 reads CASSSNSRTGSYEQYF. CDR3 nucleotide sequence: TGTGCCAGCAGCTCGAATTCCAGGACAGGGTCCTACGAGCAGTACTTC.

This clonotype turned up a few times. This chain connects TRBV5-5 to TRBJ1-6; 8 bases are a match to TRBD1. After removal of 3 bases from V and 6 bases from J, the junction contained 5 bases not matched to a gene. There are 15 residues in the CDR3. Germline V lookup: CDR1 SGHKS, CDR2 YYEKEE (reference sequence). The CDR3 protein is CASSWGQATNSPLHF. DNA of the CDR3: TGTGCCAGCAGCTGGGGACAGGCGACTAATTCACCCCTCCACTTT. The full variable domain, with the rest looked up from reference TRBV5-5 and TRBJ1-6, is DAGVTQSPTHLIKTRGQQVTLRCSPISGHKSVSWYQQVLGQGPQFIFQYYEKEERGRGNFPDRFSARQFPNYSSELNVNALLLGDSALYLCASSWGQATNSPLHFGNGTRLTVT.

The gene calls are TRBV5-1 and TRBJ2-5; D perhaps matches TRBD2 (6 bases). V was cut by 0 bases and J by 5 bases, with 14 bases left in between. The CDR3 contains 15 residues. Germline V CDR1 and CDR2: SGHRS, YFSETQ. CDR3 sequence: CASSLDGYGGETQYF. Written as DNA, the CDR3 is TGCGCCAGCAGCTTGGACGGGTATGGAGGGGAGACCCAGTACTTC.

This chain links TRBV19 with TRBJ2-3; D remains unclear. Germline V CDR1 and CDR2: LNHDA, SQIVND (reference sequence). This CDR3 is 14 amino acids long. V was clipped by 4 bases and J by 4 bases, with 12 bases between them. CDR3 residues: CASSTQLWADTQYF. The CDR3 nucleotides read TGTGCCAGTAGTACCCAGTTGTGGGCAGATACGCAGTATTTT.

The chain joins TRBV7-8 to TRBJ1-2, with D possibly TRBD1 on 5 matching bases. V dropped 5 bases and J dropped 6 bases, with 16 bases sitting between them. CDR1 SGHVS and CDR2 FQNEAQ come from the germline V gene. The CDR3 extends over 14 amino acids. CDR3 residues: CASSPAEGFHGYTF. For the CDR3, the DNA is TGTGCCAGCAGCCCCGCGGAGGGGTTTCATGGCTACACCTTC.

This clonotype was seen many times. V usage is TRBV6-4 and J usage is TRBJ2-3, with TRBD2 matching 8 bases. CDR3 length: 15 amino acids. V lost 3 bases and J lost 0; bases outside the gene matches: 2. Germline values: CDR1 MRHNA, CDR2 SNTAGT. DNA for the CDR3: TGTGCCAGCAGTGATGTAGCGGGGAGCACAGATACGCAGTATTTT. Translation: CASSDVAGSTDTQYF.

The rearrangement joins TRBV19 to TRBJ2-4; 8 positions match TRBD1. This CDR3 has 11 amino acids. CDR1 and CDR2 (germline): LNHDA, SQIVND (reference sequence). J lost 9 bases, V lost 6 bases, and 1 base had no gene match. This CDR3 is CASSGTGIQYF. The DNA of the CDR3 is TGTGCCAGTAGCGGGACAGGCATTCAGTACTTC.

This clonotype was seen at least ten times. The chain carries TRBV7-2 and TRBJ2-3; D gene uncertain. Per the germline V gene, CDR1 is SGHTA and CDR2 is FQGNSA. The germline V and J ends were trimmed by 4 bases and 6 bases, with 17 bases remaining between them. This CDR3 spans 15 amino acids. The CDR3 protein is CASSSSRVGADTQYF. For the CDR3, the DNA is TGTGCCAGCAGCTCGTCCCGGGTAGGAGCGGATACGCAGTATTTT.